This TCR beta chain was observed in a study of identical twins. Study results and caveats: Partial confounding of zero-insertion analyses by invariant MAIT and iNKT cells was possible. The same donors were not followed; conclusions instead depended on cross-sectional statistical analysis.

Germline V lookup: CDR1 LGHDT, CDR2 YNNKEL (reference sequence). The CDR3 runs 14 residues. After removal of 3 bases from V and 6 bases from J, the junction contained 3 bases not matched to a gene. A note on this clonotype: The antigen is unknown.

TCRdb re-called the 5' RACE reads through MiXCR, storing one row per CDR3 protein. The sample yields 600,000 to 700,000 distinct CDR3 sequences, 21% seen once. The same sample was also used in a study of T cells expressing NK-cell markers. That paper notes: Sorted CD3+CD56+NKG2C+, CD3+CD56+NKG2C- and CD3+CD56-NKG2C+ T-cell subsets were beta-chain profiled.

The origin of this receptor is a woman aged 18-35 years in good health. This chain uses TRBV3-1 with TRBJ2-2, with 8 bases fitting TRBD1. Specimen: PBMCs. This CDR3 is CASSQDREAGELFF. In DNA, the CDR3 is TGTGCCAGCAGCCAGGACAGGGAAGCCGGGGAGCTGTTTTTT.